This TCR beta chain was obtained from a study of Graves' ophthalmopathy and Graves' hyperthyroidism. Study-wide results and limits: Both a roughly 66% sensitivity and an approximately 75% specificity characterized the model's predictions of ophthalmopathy progression. Most thyroid clonotypes with frequency above 0.001 were detected in blood too.

Among the hyperthyroidism patients, all were newly diagnosed, aged 18 to 65, with under 2 months' duration. Uncontrolled infections, pregnancy, lactation or other autoimmune diseases led to patient exclusion. Per the germline V gene, CDR1 is SGHAT and CDR2 is FQNNGV. CDR3 size: 15 residues. This clonotype occurred a few times. Its antigen is undetermined. With a much larger clone just one base away, this may be a read error. Investigators amplified TCR beta CDR3 regions from RNA transcripts. First-round RT-PCR relied on HTBI primers, and a second-round multiplex PCR came next. TCRdb reprocessed the multiplex PCR reads via MiXCR and lists one record per CDR3 protein. The sample has hundreds of thousands of distinct CDR3 sequences, about a fifth seen once; the top ten hold more than 5.5%.

This chain joins TRBV11-2 and TRBJ1-1; possible D gene TRBD1, 5 bases. Input material: peripheral blood. The receptor comes from a woman younger than 35 with stable Graves' hyperthyroidism. Some clones in this sample may be carry-over from other donors' samples. The CDR3 DNA reads TGTGCCAGCAGCTTAGAAGGGGCAGTCGGGACTGAAGCTTGCTTT. It encodes CASSLEGAVGTEACF.